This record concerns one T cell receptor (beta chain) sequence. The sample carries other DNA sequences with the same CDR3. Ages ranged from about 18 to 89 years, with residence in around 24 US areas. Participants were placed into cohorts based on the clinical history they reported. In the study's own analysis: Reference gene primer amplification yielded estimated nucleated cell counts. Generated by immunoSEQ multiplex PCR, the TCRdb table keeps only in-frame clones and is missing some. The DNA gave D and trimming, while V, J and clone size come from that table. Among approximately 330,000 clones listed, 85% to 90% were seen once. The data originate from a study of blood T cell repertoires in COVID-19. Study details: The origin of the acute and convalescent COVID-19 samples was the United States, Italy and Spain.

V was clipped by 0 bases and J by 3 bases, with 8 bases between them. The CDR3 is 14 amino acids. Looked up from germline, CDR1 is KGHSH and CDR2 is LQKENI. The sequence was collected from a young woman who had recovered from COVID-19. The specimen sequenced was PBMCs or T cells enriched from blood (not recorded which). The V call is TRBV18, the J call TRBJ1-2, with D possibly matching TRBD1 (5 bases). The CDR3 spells CASSPPGGDYGYTF. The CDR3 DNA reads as TGTGCCAGCTCACCACCGGGAGGGGACTATGGCTACACCTTC.